The T cell receptor (beta chain) described here comes from a study of CD8 T cells in Susac syndrome. Trimming removed 5 bases from V and 0 bases from J, with 10 bases in between. From germline, CDR1 is SEHNR and CDR2 FQNEAQ (reference sequence). The CDR3 sequence is 14 residues long. RNA was extracted with the RNeasy kit, and a quantity of about 0.5 to 1 ug was reverse transcribed using random hexamers. The authors amplified TCR beta CDR3 across 54 Vbeta and 13 Jbeta using immunoSEQ multiplex PCR. TCRdb re-called the immunoSEQ multiplex PCR reads through MiXCR, storing one row per CDR3 protein. The repertoire includes about 130,000 distinct CDR3 sequences, around 94% of them detected once, and over 0.065% sits in the top ten.

Sequences were obtained from CD4+ T cells from PBMCs. This receptor was taken from a human donor in good health. This rearrangement joins TRBV7-9 to TRBJ1-1, with D possibly being TRBD1 (6 bases). CDR3 sequence: CASSPTGLNTEAFF. The CDR3 DNA follows: TGTGCCAGCAGCCCGACAGGTCTGAACACTGAAGCTTTCTTT.